The entry below describes one T cell receptor beta chain. It lacks a known antigen. No much larger clone exists at a distance of one base, and base qualities are not known. The data derive from a study of T-cell memory formation after mild COVID-19 (dated by TCRdb to 2020 to 2023). In the study overall: Most TCR sequence clusters were specific to one of the two donors. The cohort was made up of two young adult volunteers, one female and one male, who were previously healthy. Longitudinal TCRalpha and TCRbeta repertoire sequencing tracked T-cell clones expanding and contracting after mild COVID-19 in a couple of donors.

Reading from cysteine to phenylalanine, the CDR3 counts 14 amino acids. This entry keeps only the CDR3 DNA: 42 bases, framed from base 1. V drops 1 base and J drops 4 bases, leaving 8 bases in between. From a lookup of the germline V gene, CDR1 and CDR2 are SNHLY and FYNNEI. Ficoll-Paque density gradient centrifugation was used to isolate PBMCs. Overall study results and their limits: Contracting CD4+ clones were found mainly in CM and EM memory subsets, while CD8+ clones were enriched in EMRA. From day 15 to 85, contracting clones showed balanced CD4/CD8 phenotypes, whereas a second wave of clones that expanded from day 15 to 37 leaned towards CD4+. The detection of some responding clones in pre-infection memory suggests that pre-existing cross-reactive memory T cells joined the SARS-CoV-2 response. The study covered only a couple of mild cases, and larger cohorts including severe cases with pre-infection samples were considered necessary. Whether the second-wave clones peaking on day 37 were SARS-CoV-2 specific was not confirmed.

The instrument was an Illumina NovaSeq 6000. TCRalpha and TCRbeta cDNA libraries were constructed by 5'RACE with constant-segment primers, with sample barcodes and unique molecular identifiers being introduced. Trizol reagent was used to extract RNA from every sample. Library amplification was performed in two PCR steps, and a second sample barcode and Illumina TruSeq adapters were introduced in the second step. Libraries were sequenced on an Illumina NovaSeq with 2 x 150 bp paired-end reads. The authors processed their data as follows. Reads were demultiplexed and collapsed into UMI-guided consensus sequences with migec v1.2.7. With mixcr v2.1.11, UMI consensuses were aligned to TRA and TRB V and J templates and assembled into clonotypes. Expanded or contracted clonotypes were those called significant by both edgeR and NoisET, with noise models trained on biological replicates. For edgeR calls, a false discovery rate-adjusted p below 0.01 and a log2 fold-change threshold of 1 were applied. As an exploratory analysis of dynamics, max-normalized trajectories of the 1000 most abundant clonotypes were examined by PCA with hierarchical clustering. The CD4 or CD8 phenotype of responding clones was assigned using the separately sequenced CD4+ and CD8+ repertoires. Through fastp at Q25 and MiXCR, TCRdb rebuilt clones from the public reads, retaining in-frame beta chains. CDR3 protein duplicates are merged, each entry listing the most common genes and DNA. The authors' filters were not applied to this entry. In all, the sample holds 300,000 to 350,000 distinct CDR3 sequences, and roughly an eighth of those were seen once. Roughly a fifth of the sample belongs to the ten largest clones.

The V and J segments used are TRBV2 and TRBJ2-1, with the D assignment possibly TRBD1 or TRBD2, given 5 matching bases for each. This clonotype was obtained from a man between 18 and 35 years old who had mild COVID-19 (a few samples of this study predate the infection). The sample titles of this study are shuffled in the database, so cell type and time point are left out; the donor was told from shared clones. The sample comprised PBMCs or a T cell subset sorted from them (not recorded which). The DNA sequence is TGTGCCAGCAGTGAAGGCAGGGAGTACAATGAGCAGTTCTTC. This is translated as CASSEGREYNEQFF.